This T cell receptor beta chain was retrieved from a study of blood T cells in healthy people across ages. Whole-study results and caveats: Compared with aged donors, long-lived donors showed fewer expanded clones, suggesting selection.

On this clonotype: The antigen remains undetermined.

This CDR3 has 14 residues. CDR1 is DFQATT and CDR2 is SNEGSKA in the germline V gene (reference sequence). Trimming removed 5 bases from V and 4 bases from J, with 15 bases in between. A J-beta primer mix and a sample-barcoded 5' primer were used in a second PCR of roughly 6 to 12 cycles. TCRdb reprocessed the 5' RACE reads with MiXCR, giving one entry per CDR3 protein. Of roughly 800,000 distinct CDR3 sequences listed, approximately 25% are singletons. The sample also formed part of further work on T cells of mothers and their children. According to that study: Using the M1S primer, the second PCR added sample barcodes along with 2-4 random nucleotides.

The gene calls are TRBV20-1 and TRBJ2-1; TRBD2 is a possible D gene (5 bases). Source material: blood. This sequence originates from a boy aged 5-17 years in good health. The CDR3 region is CSAPAKSGYNEQFF. DNA for the CDR3: TGCAGTGCTCCCGCCAAGTCGGGATACAATGAGCAGTTCTTC.